The 19 T cell receptor beta chains given below trace back to one sample, sequenced in a study of T cell changes during pregnancy in multiple sclerosis. Profiling relied on immunoSEQ multiplex PCR, and the TCRdb table lists in-frame clones only, not all of them. The sample consists of approximately 97,000 clones, about nine tenths of them appearing once. This specimen consisted of peripheral blood, obtained in the second trimester of pregnancy. The receptors here all came from a female donor in good health, enrolled as a control in a pregnancy study.

V usage is TRBV7-2 and J usage is TRBJ1-2; D is unresolved. V was pared by 8 bases and J by 2 bases, with 9 bases between. This CDR3 is built from 12 residues. CDR1 and CDR2 (germline): SGHTA, FQGNSA. CDR3 nucleotides: TGTGCCAGCTCCGGGGAGAACTATGGCTACACCTTC. Its translation: CASSGENYGYTF.

This chain uses TRBV6-1 with TRBJ2-7; 9 nucleotides line up with TRBD2. Trimming at V came to 4 bases and at J to 7 bases, leaving 14 bases not matched to a gene. Germline assignment: CDR1 MNHNS and CDR2 SASEGT. This CDR3 has 16 amino acids. The CDR3 here is CASSALREGHSREQYF. CDR3 nucleotide sequence: TGTGCCAGCAGTGCTTTGCGGGAGGGCCATTCGCGTGAGCAGTACTTC.

V usage is TRBV6-1 and J usage is TRBJ1-2, with TRBD1 matching 7 bases. V lost 4 bases, J lost 6 bases, and 5 bases stayed unmatched. This CDR3 has 13 residues. Germline values: CDR1 MNHNS, CDR2 SASEGT. CDR3 nucleotides: TGTGCCAGCAGTGTAGGGACAGCCCATGGCTACACCTTC. It yields the protein CASSVGTAHGYTF.

The CDR3 DNA reads as TGTGCCAGCAGCCAAGACGGACTAGCGGGGGGAGAGCAGTTCTTC. It encodes CASSQDGLAGGEQFF. The rearrangement links TRBV14 to TRBJ2-1; 14 nucleotides align to TRBD2. The CDR3 consists of 15 residues. The germline gives CDR1 SGHDN, CDR2 FVKESK. With 0 bases clipped from V and 10 bases from J, the junction kept 2 bases outside the gene matches.

The chain is built from TRBV19 and TRBJ1-2; D unresolved. Germline V CDR1 and CDR2: LNHDA, SQIVND (reference sequence). This CDR3 contains 18 residues. Trimming removed 4 bases from V and 4 bases from J, with 25 bases in between. The DNA of the CDR3 is TGTGCCAGTAGTAGGCAAGCAGGAAGGCAAGCCGAAGGCTATGGCTACACCTTC. It specifies CASSRQAGRQAEGYGYTF.

The rearrangement uses TRBV4-2 and TRBJ1-1, with 7 bases identical to TRBD1. After removal of 0 bases from V and 2 bases from J, the junction contained 9 bases not matched to a gene. CDR3 length equals 17 residues. Germline CDR1 reads LGHNA; CDR2 reads YNFKEQ. This chain's CDR3 is CASSQDRVGGGNTEAFF. The CDR3 DNA follows: TGTGCCAGCAGCCAAGATCGGGTAGGGGGCGGAAACACTGAAGCTTTCTTT.

The rearrangement joins TRBV6-1 to TRBJ2-7; weak D call: TRBD1 (7 bases). The CDR3 spans 14 residues. V was shortened by 2 bases and J by 9 bases, with 17 bases between the two germline ends. Germline lookup yields CDR1 MNHNS and CDR2 SASEGT. This CDR3 is CASSERGQWRGQYF. As DNA, the CDR3 is TGTGCCAGCAGTGAAAGGGGACAGTGGCGGGGGCAGTACTTC.

The rearrangement uses TRBV5-1 and TRBJ2-3; 7 bases line up with TRBD1. The length of the CDR3 is 17 residues. V trimming: 0 bases; J trimming: 0 bases; junction bases outside the gene matches: 7. CDR1 is SGHRS, CDR2 YFSETQ, per germline. Here the CDR3 DNA reads TGCGCCAGCAGCTTGGTTGGGACAGAACCTAGCACAGATACGCAGTATTTT. Its protein is CASSLVGTEPSTDTQYF.

V usage is TRBV18 and J usage is TRBJ1-1, with D perhaps matching TRBD1 (6 bases). The V end lost 1 base, the J end lost 1 base, and 10 bases lay between the germline ends. Germline V gives CDR1 KGHSH, CDR2 LQKENI. The CDR3 is 15 amino acids. The CDR3 reads CASSPQQGPNTEAFF. DNA for the CDR3: TGTGCCAGCTCACCACAACAGGGTCCGAACACTGAAGCTTTCTTT.

A single count supports this clone. V gene TRBV6-5 combines with J gene TRBJ1-2; D not resolved. V gave up 4 bases and J gave up 2 bases, with 8 bases separating them. The V gene's germline CDR1 is MNHEY and CDR2 SVGAGI. CDR3 length: 13 residues. CDR3 protein: CASSLDGNYGYTF. For the CDR3, the DNA is TGTGCCAGCAGTTTAGACGGGAACTATGGCTACACCTTC.

A few counts support this clone. The rearrangement uses TRBV5-1 and TRBJ1-4; unclear D gene. CDR1 is SGHRS and CDR2 is YFSETQ in the germline V gene. CDR3 length: 15 amino acids. Trimming stripped 4 bases from V and 4 bases from J, with 14 bases between. CDR3 in DNA: TGCGCCAGCAGCCCCATTTTGAGTCATAATGAAAAACTGTTTTTT. The encoded protein is CASSPILSHNEKLFF.

V is TRBV6-1 and J is TRBJ2-3; 8 positions agree with TRBD2. In germline, CDR1 is MNHNS, CDR2 SASEGT. V shed 6 bases, J shed 6 bases, and the junction held 8 bases outside the gene matches. The CDR3 runs 14 residues. CDR3 residues: CASSPGLEMDTQYF. The CDR3 DNA reads TGTGCCAGCAGCCCGGGACTAGAGATGGATACGCAGTATTTT.

The V gene is TRBV4-1, the J gene TRBJ2-7, with TRBD1 as a possible D gene (5 bases). CDR3 length: 14 amino acids. V was trimmed by 0 bases and J by 6 bases, leaving 12 bases between them. Germline CDR1 is MGHRA and CDR2 is YSYEKL. The CDR3 DNA is TGCGCCAGCAGCCAAGATCAGACAGCTGGCGAGCAGTACTTC. Encoded protein: CASSQDQTAGEQYF.

This clone has a single count. J is TRBJ2-1 and V is TRBV11-2, with TRBD2 matching over 12 bases. Germline lookup yields CDR1 SGHAT and CDR2 FQNNGV. There are 14 residues in the CDR3. V dropped 5 bases and J dropped 15; count of bases not matched to a gene: 11. CDR3 DNA: TGTGCCAGCAGCATCCCTAGCGGGAGGGCCAAGCCGTTCTTC. This sequence encodes CASSIPSGRAKPFF.

The chain uses TRBV2 and TRBJ2-2; 7 nucleotides align to TRBD1. CDR1 is SNHLY and CDR2 is FYNNEI in the germline V gene. The trim removed 7 bases at V and 3 bases at J, leaving 5 bases unmatched. The length of the CDR3 is 14 residues. The CDR3 spells CASTSTGYTGELFF. The CDR3 DNA follows: TGTGCCAGCACCTCGACAGGGTACACCGGGGAGCTGTTTTTT.

The gene calls are TRBV7-2 and TRBJ2-3; TRBD2 matches 7 bases. This CDR3 contains 15 residues. CDR1 and CDR2 from the germline V gene are SGHTA and FQGNSA. Trimming at V came to 3 bases and at J to 1 base, leaving 4 bases not matched to a gene. The CDR3 DNA follows: TGTGCCAGCAGCTTGGGACGGGGGGGCACAGATACGCAGTATTTT. This gives the protein CASSLGRGGTDTQYF.

V gene TRBV5-1 combines with J gene TRBJ2-7; 9 nucleotides align to TRBD1. There are 15 residues in the CDR3. After removal of 0 bases from V and 2 bases from J, the junction contained 3 bases not matched to a gene. Germline-derived CDR1 and CDR2 are SGHRS and YFSETQ. The DNA for the CDR3 is TGCGCCAGCAGCTTGGGTGGGACAGGGCCCTACGAGCAGTACTTC. Protein sequence: CASSLGGTGPYEQYF.

The rearrangement joins TRBV27 to TRBJ2-7; TRBD1 might be the D (6 bases). The V and J ends lost 6 bases and 4 bases respectively, with 10 bases between them. Germline CDR1 and CDR2: MNHEY and SMNVEV (reference sequence). The CDR3 loop spans 12 amino acids. The CDR3 is CASRSQGYEQYF. CDR3 in DNA: TGTGCCAGCAGATCCCAGGGGTACGAGCAGTACTTC.

The chain recombines TRBV7-2 with TRBJ2-1; 8 positions match TRBD2. Germline values: CDR1 SGHTA, CDR2 FQGNSA. Trimming removed 3 bases from V and 1 base from J; junction bases left unmatched: 5. The CDR3 runs 16 residues. The CDR3 loop is CASSFLGTSSYNEQFF. For the CDR3, the DNA is TGTGCCAGCAGCTTCCTCGGGACTAGTTCCTACAATGAGCAGTTCTTC.